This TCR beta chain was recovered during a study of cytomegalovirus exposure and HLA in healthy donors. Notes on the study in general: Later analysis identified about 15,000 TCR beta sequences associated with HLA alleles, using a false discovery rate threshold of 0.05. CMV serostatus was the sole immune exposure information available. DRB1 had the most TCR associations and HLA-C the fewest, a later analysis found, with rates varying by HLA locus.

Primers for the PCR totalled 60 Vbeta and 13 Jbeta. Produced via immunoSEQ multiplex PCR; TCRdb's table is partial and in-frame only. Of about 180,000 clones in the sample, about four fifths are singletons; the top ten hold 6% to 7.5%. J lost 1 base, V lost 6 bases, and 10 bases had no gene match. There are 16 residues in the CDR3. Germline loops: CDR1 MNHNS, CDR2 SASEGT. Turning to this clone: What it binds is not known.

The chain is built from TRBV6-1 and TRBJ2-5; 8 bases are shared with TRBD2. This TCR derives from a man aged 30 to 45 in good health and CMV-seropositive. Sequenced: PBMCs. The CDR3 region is CASSESGGGLQETQYF. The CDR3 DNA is TGTGCCAGCAGCGAATCGGGCGGGGGGCTCCAAGAGACCCAGTACTTC.